The sequence of this T cell receptor (beta chain) was determined in a study of blood T cell repertoires in COVID-19. Study background: PBMCs, B-cell-depleted T cells, or T cells were the source of the cDNA or gDNA that made up the material.

Generated by immunoSEQ multiplex PCR, the TCRdb table keeps only in-frame clones and is missing some. The sample consists of about 140,000 clones, 88% of them appearing once. Germline V gene sequence: CDR1 MNHNY, CDR2 SVGAGI (reference sequence). With 6 bases clipped from V and 7 bases from J, the junction kept 3 bases outside the gene matches. The CDR3 has 13 amino acids. The sequenced material came from peripheral blood. The chain joins TRBV6-6 to TRBJ2-1; 10 bases match TRBD2. The sequence was collected from a man aged 60-69 years with active or convalescent COVID-19. The CDR3 loop reads CASRKLAGNEQFF. CDR3 coding DNA: TGTGCCAGCAGGAAACTAGCGGGAAATGAGCAGTTCTTC.